The 11 T cell receptor beta chains given below trace back to one sample, sequenced in a study of blood T cell repertoires in COVID-19 (dated by TCRdb to the early 2020s). Library generation was performed with the immunoSEQ multiplex PCR assay. In its TCRdb copy, this immuneACCESS table keeps in-frame sequences only and misses some clones. Where compared with another copy, unresolved V genes explain less than half of these, and the others have no known cause. The table for this sample lists roughly 180,000 clones; around four fifths of them were counted only once. The ten biggest clones cover about 8% of the sample. Sequencing was carried out using peripheral blood. These receptors were taken from a man in his forties who had recovered from COVID-19.

The chain combines TRBV11-2 with TRBJ1-1; 11 bases map to TRBD1. The J segment lost 13 bases and the V segment lost 5 bases, leaving 9 bases of the junction unmatched. Germline V lookup: CDR1 SGHAT, CDR2 FQNNGV. This CDR3 has 13 amino acids. CDR3 amino acids: CASSPRDRGSVFF. The CDR3 DNA follows: TGTGCCAGCAGCCCCCGGGACAGGGGGAGCGTTTTCTTT.

The count of this clone is one. The chain is built from TRBV28 and TRBJ2-7, with 8 bases fitting TRBD2. The CDR3 is 15 amino acids. V dropped 6 bases and J dropped 0; count of bases not matched to a gene: 7. CDR1 is MDHEN and CDR2 is SYDVKM in the germline V gene. The chain's CDR3 is CASREAGASSYEQYF. The CDR3 region has the DNA TGTGCCAGCAGAGAAGCGGGGGCAAGCTCCTACGAGCAGTACTTC. The variable domain in full, with the rest retrieved from reference TRBV28 and TRBJ2-7, is DVKVTQSSRYLVKRTGEKVFLECVQDMDHENMFWYRQDPGLGLRLIYFSYDVKMKEKGDIPEGYSVSREKKERFSLILESASTNQTSMYLCASREAGASSYEQYFGPGTRLTVT.

The chain combines TRBV14 with TRBJ2-5; TRBD1 matches 7 bases. The CDR3 contains 14 residues. V trimming: 5 bases; J trimming: 6 bases; junction bases outside the gene matches: 9. Germline lookup yields CDR1 SGHDN and CDR2 FVKESK. The CDR3 DNA reads as TGTGCCAGCAGCTACGACAGGGCTAGTCAGACCCAGTACTTC. This gives the protein CASSYDRASQTQYF.

This clone occurred once. The chain links TRBV6-5 to TRBJ1-2; D is unresolved. The ends were cut back, 2 bases at V and 8 bases at J, with 9 bases in the middle. Germline-derived CDR1 and CDR2 are MNHEY and SVGAGI. This CDR3 contains 12 residues. This chain's CDR3 is CASSYANNGYTF. The CDR3 DNA is TGTGCCAGCAGTTACGCTAATAACGGCTACACCTTC.

The chain carries TRBV27 and TRBJ2-1; possible D gene TRBD1, 6 bases. Germline CDR1 is MNHEY and CDR2 is SMNVEV (reference sequence). There are 14 residues in the CDR3. V was shortened by 2 bases and J by 9 bases, with 14 bases between the two germline ends. The DNA of the CDR3 is TGTGCCAGCAGTTTACGGACAGCGGTCAGTGAGCAGTTCTTC. This codes for CASSLRTAVSEQFF.

V and J are TRBV2 and TRBJ2-7, with D perhaps TRBD1 (5 bases). The germline V and J ends were trimmed by 4 bases and 0 bases, with 7 bases remaining between them. The length of the CDR3 is 13 residues. CDR1 is SNHLY, CDR2 FYNNEI, per germline. In nucleotides, the CDR3 is TGTGCCAGCAGTGTCAGGGTCTCCTACGAGCAGTACTTC. This sequence encodes CASSVRVSYEQYF.

This clone has just one count. The chain couples TRBV5-6 to TRBJ2-5; possible D gene TRBD1, 6 bases. This CDR3 has 13 residues. Deletions cut 2 bases from V and 3 bases from J, with 8 bases between. Germline values: CDR1 SGHDT, CDR2 YYEEEE. The CDR3 region is CASSFDRKETQYF. In nucleotides, the CDR3 is TGTGCCAGCAGCTTTGACAGGAAAGAGACCCAGTACTTC.

This chain links TRBV28 with TRBJ1-5; D is unresolved. The germline CDR1 and CDR2 sequences are MDHEN and SYDVKM. Deletions cut 3 bases from V and 4 bases from J, with 4 bases between. The CDR3 totals 12 residues. CDR3 bases: TGTGCCAGCAGTTTGAGGAATCAGCCCCAGCATTTT. It encodes CASSLRNQPQHF.

This clone was seen more than once but under ten times. The V gene is TRBV21-1, the J gene TRBJ1-1. TRBV21-1 is deemed a pseudogene. This CDR3 region has 12 residues. CDR3 bases: TGTGCCAGCAGCCCGGAGGACACTGAAGCTTTCTTT. Its translation is CASSPEDTEAFF.

The genes are TRBV19 and TRBJ1-6; no definite D call. CDR1 is LNHDA, CDR2 SQIVND, per germline (reference sequence). Deletions cut 4 bases from V and 7 bases from J, with 11 bases between. The CDR3 sequence is 14 residues long. The CDR3 coding sequence is TGTGCCAGTAGTACACAAACATTGAATTCACCCCTCCACTTT. This codes for CASSTQTLNSPLHF. Drawing the rest from reference TRBV19 and TRBJ1-6, the complete variable domain is DGGITQSPKYLFRKEGQNVTLSCEQNLNHDAMYWYRQDPGQGLRLIYYSQIVNDFQKGDIAEGYSVSREKKESFPLTVTSAQKNPTAFYLCASSTQTLNSPLHFGNGTRLTVT.

This clone turned up a few times. V gene TRBV7-8 combines with J gene TRBJ1-1; TRBD1 might be the D (5 bases). This CDR3 region has 14 residues. V lost 2 bases, J lost 4 bases, and 11 bases lay in between. Per the germline V gene, CDR1 is SGHVS and CDR2 is FQNEAQ. The CDR3: CASSLPGGPTEAFF. The CDR3 DNA reads TGTGCCAGCAGCTTACCCGGGGGACCCACTGAAGCTTTCTTT. The full variable domain, completed using reference TRBV7-8 and TRBJ1-1, is GAGVSQSPRYKVAKRGQDVALRCDPISGHVSLFWYQQALGQGPEFLTYFQNEAQLDKSGLPSDRFFAERPEGSVSTLKIQRTQQEDSAVYLCASSLPGGPTEAFFGQGTRLTVV.